Below, 19 T cell receptor beta chains from the same sample are listed, as sequenced in a study of response to subunit inactivated influenza vaccine. TCRdb processed the RT-PCR reads anew with MiXCR; each CDR3 protein has one entry. Found here are hundreds of thousands of distinct CDR3 sequences, more than 15% of them singletons; the top ten hold 9.5% to 13%. The sequences come from PBMCs from blood, collected roughly 13 days after vaccination. The receptor source for this set is a man aged 50 to 59 who received an inactivated influenza vaccine.

The V gene is TRBV6-1, the J gene TRBJ2-2; no clear D gene. This CDR3 has 11 residues. Germline V gene data show CDR1 as MNHNS and CDR2 as SASEGT. V was trimmed by 3 bases and J by 7 bases, leaving 3 bases between them. CDR3 nucleotide sequence: TGTGCCAGCAGTGATAGCGGGGAGCTGTTTTTT. The encoded protein is CASSDSGELFF.

The chain joins TRBV5-1 to TRBJ1-1; D unresolved. V was pared by 4 bases and J by 7 bases, with 14 bases between. Per germline, CDR1 SGHRS and CDR2 YFSETQ. This CDR3 is 13 amino acids long. The CDR3 is CASSDSGSLEAFF. As DNA, the CDR3 is TGCGCCAGCAGCGACTCAGGCTCACTTGAAGCTTTCTTT.

CDR3 in amino acids: CASTGPHEGYTF. CDR3 coding DNA: TGTGCCAGCACGGGGCCCCATGAGGGCTACACCTTC. The chain couples TRBV28 to TRBJ1-2; TRBD1 is a possible D gene (5 bases). The V and J ends lost 7 bases and 8 bases respectively, with 14 bases between them. This CDR3 is 12 amino acids long. Germline loops: CDR1 MDHEN, CDR2 SYDVKM.

This clonotype was picked up a small number of times. The rearrangement joins TRBV10-3 to TRBJ2-3; 12 nucleotides align to TRBD2. CDR1 ENHRY and CDR2 SYGVKD come from the germline V gene. The CDR3 consists of 15 residues. V lost 2 bases, J lost 7 bases, and 4 bases stayed unmatched. The chain's CDR3 is CAISETSGRLYTQYF. For the CDR3, the DNA is TGTGCCATCAGTGAGACTAGCGGGAGGCTGTATACGCAGTATTTT.

The chain combines TRBV12-3 or TRBV12-4 with TRBJ2-1, with 8 nucleotides matching TRBD1. The CDR3 contains 15 residues. V lost 3 bases to trimming and J lost 3 bases; unmatched junction nucleotides: 4. CDR3 sequence: CASSFVTGGYNEQFF. For the CDR3, the DNA is TGTGCCAGCAGTTTCGTCACAGGGGGCTACAATGAGCAGTTCTTC.

In its sample, this clonotype was seen many times. J is TRBJ1-2 and V is TRBV29-1, with D perhaps TRBD1 (6 bases). V shed 2 bases and J shed 0 bases, with 16 bases lying between them. The germline CDR1 and CDR2 sequences are SQVTM and ANQGSEA. There are 16 residues in the CDR3. The CDR3 spells CSVEFQGYLANYGYTF. The CDR3 coding sequence is TGCAGCGTTGAATTTCAGGGGTACTTAGCTAACTATGGCTACACCTTC.

This clonotype was found many times. This chain connects TRBV6-9 to TRBJ2-7; 9 nucleotides agree with TRBD2. The germline gives CDR1 MNHGY, CDR2 SVAAGI. This CDR3 spans 13 amino acids. Trimming cost V 9 bases and J 6 bases; bases outside gene matches: 9. The CDR3 coding sequence is TGTGCCAGGGATAGCGGGAGACTTTCCGAGCAGTACTTC. It is translated as CARDSGRLSEQYF.

In its sample, this clonotype was seen a few times. In nucleotides, the CDR3 is TGTGCCAGCAGTTCCGGACTAGCGGGACGCTACGAGCAGTACTTC. Its protein is CASSSGLAGRYEQYF. The rearrangement links TRBV6-2 or TRBV6-3 to TRBJ2-7, with TRBD2 identical over 12 bases. Germline CDR1 and CDR2: MNHEY and SVGEGT. The CDR3 consists of 15 residues. Trimming cost V 4 bases and J 3 bases; bases outside gene matches: 4.

The table lists this clonotype with a few counts. The chain links TRBV28 to TRBJ1-1, with D possibly being TRBD1 (5 bases). Trimming pared 8 bases from V and 3 bases from J, leaving 13 bases between. The germline gives CDR1 MDHEN, CDR2 SYDVKM. The CDR3 length is 13 residues. CDR3: CASAGPRDTEAFF. In DNA, the CDR3 is TGTGCCAGCGCGGGACCCCGGGACACTGAAGCTTTCTTT. The complete variable domain, with remaining parts taken from reference TRBV28 and TRBJ1-1, reads DVKVTQSSRYLVKRTGEKVFLECVQDMDHENMFWYRQDPGLGLRLIYFSYDVKMKEKGDIPEGYSVSREKKERFSLILESASTNQTSMYLCASAGPRDTEAFFGQGTRLTVV.

This clonotype was counted once. The chain is built from TRBV9 and TRBJ2-3; no clear D gene. The germline V and J ends were trimmed by 0 bases and 1 base, with 15 bases remaining between them. This CDR3 is built from 17 residues. CDR1 SGDLS and CDR2 YYNGEE come from the germline V gene. The CDR3 coding sequence is TGTGCCAGCAGCGTAGCTACCGGGTTCCCAGGCACAGATACGCAGTATTTT. Residues: CASSVATGFPGTDTQYF.

This clonotype was detected a few times. DNA of the CDR3: TGTGCCAGCAGTTCAGGGGGCCCAAATCAGCCCCAGCATTTT. Its translation is CASSSGGPNQPQHF. V and J are TRBV6-5 and TRBJ1-5, with TRBD1 matching over 8 bases. The CDR3 has 14 amino acids. The junction had 3 bases not matched to a gene; V was cut back by 4 bases and J by 4 bases. Germline CDR1 is MNHEY and CDR2 is SVGAGI.

The V gene is TRBV28, the J gene TRBJ2-6, with D perhaps TRBD2 (6 bases). CDR1 is MDHEN, CDR2 SYDVKM, per germline. Trimming removed 8 bases at V and 0 bases at J, with 14 bases between. This CDR3 spans 16 amino acids. The CDR3 loop reads CASQPGGLSGANVLTF. DNA for the CDR3: TGTGCCAGCCAACCCGGGGGTCTCTCTGGGGCCAACGTCCTGACTTTC.

The rearrangement uses TRBV19 and TRBJ2-5; weak D call: TRBD1 (5 bases). V was trimmed by 3 bases and J by 3 bases, leaving 11 bases between them. This CDR3 spans 14 amino acids. Germline loops: CDR1 LNHDA, CDR2 SQIVND (reference sequence). CDR3 sequence: CASSIVAGKETQYF. Written as DNA, the CDR3 is TGTGCCAGTAGTATCGTCGCAGGGAAAGAGACCCAGTACTTC. The full variable domain, its missing parts supplied by reference TRBV19 and TRBJ2-5, is DGGITQSPKYLFRKEGQNVTLSCEQNLNHDAMYWYRQDPGQGLRLIYYSQIVNDFQKGDIAEGYSVSREKKESFPLTVTSAQKNPTAFYLCASSIVAGKETQYFGPGTRLLVL.

The rearrangement uses TRBV10-3 and TRBJ2-1; 11 bases fit TRBD2. The length of the CDR3 is 13 residues. Germline V gives CDR1 ENHRY, CDR2 SYGVKD. The junction had 0 bases not matched to a gene; V was cut back by 2 bases and J by 9 bases. CDR3 amino acids: CAISEGLAGEQFF. CDR3 DNA: TGTGCCATCAGTGAGGGACTAGCGGGTGAGCAGTTCTTC.

The chain joins TRBV5-6 to TRBJ1-1; the D is unclear. Trimming left V 2 bases short and J 3 bases short, with 17 bases between. The CDR3 totals 16 residues. Germline CDR1 and CDR2: SGHDT and YYEEEE. The CDR3 coding sequence is TGTGCCAGCAGCTTTGGTTTCGCCCAGACGTACACTGAAGCTTTCTTT. As protein: CASSFGFAQTYTEAFF.

The chain employs TRBV20-1 and TRBJ2-5; 7 bases fit TRBD1. The CDR3 totals 14 residues. The J segment lost 2 bases and the V segment lost 3 bases, leaving 6 bases of the junction unmatched. Per germline, CDR1 DFQATT and CDR2 SNEGSKA (reference sequence). This CDR3 reads CSASARGIQETQYF. The CDR3 DNA follows: TGCAGTGCTAGCGCCAGGGGGATTCAAGAGACCCAGTACTTC.

The rearrangement uses TRBV6-5 and TRBJ2-5, with a possible D match to TRBD1 (5 bases). In germline, CDR1 is MNHEY, CDR2 SVGAGI. The CDR3 covers 11 residues. The V and J ends lost 5 bases and 7 bases respectively, with 8 bases between them. The CDR3 nucleotides are TGTGCCAGCAGTGTAAGGGGGACCCAGTACTTC. The encoded protein is CASSVRGTQYF.

This clonotype turned up a few times. The J gene is TRBJ2-2, the V gene TRBV29-1; 9 nucleotides match TRBD2. The germline CDR1 and CDR2 sequences are SQVTM and ANQGSEA. V was pared by 5 bases and J by 5 bases, with 12 bases of the junction left unmatched. This CDR3 is 16 amino acids long. The CDR3 is CSVWRMSSGSTGELFF. CDR3 nucleotide sequence: TGCAGCGTTTGGCGGATGAGTAGCGGGAGTACCGGGGAGCTGTTTTTT.

J is TRBJ2-3 and V is TRBV24-1, with a possible D match to TRBD1 (5 bases). This CDR3 spans 14 amino acids. CDR1 and CDR2 (germline): KGHDR, SFDVKD. The germline V and J ends were trimmed by 3 bases and 6 bases, with 12 bases remaining between them. The CDR3 loop reads CATSDPQGLDTQYF. The CDR3 DNA follows: TGTGCCACCAGTGATCCGCAGGGTTTGGATACGCAGTATTTT.